The rows below give T cell receptor beta chains drawn from one sample of a study of T cells in Graves' hyperthyroidism and ophthalmopathy. TCRdb recomputed calls from the multiplex PCR reads with MiXCR, one row per CDR3 protein. The table records under 650,000 distinct CDR3 sequences, around 15% of them present only once. The sample comprised blood. The receptors here all came from a woman aged 30 to 39 with Graves' hyperthyroidism. Each CDR3 is given with its conserved first and last residue. Each record gives: clone size, V gene, J gene, D gene, CDR3 protein, CDR3 DNA. The D gene is left open where the match is weak. Clone size is stated in some rows and not others, as once, few, many or a class when expanded.

few	TRBV12-3/TRBV12-4	TRBJ1-4	TRBD1	CASSGARDSLGEKLFF	TGTGCCAGCAGTGGAGCCAGGGACAGCCTAGGGGAAAAACTGTTTTTT
many	TRBV7-2	TRBJ1-1	TRBD1	CASSYRTGANTEAFF	TGTGCCAGCAGCTACCGGACAGGGGCGAACACTGAAGCTTTCTTT
NA	TRBV7-3	TRBJ2-1	NA	CASSLDRATGQFF	TGTGCCAGCAGCTTAGACAGAGCTACAGGGCAGTTCTTC
NA	TRBV4-1	TRBJ2-5	TRBD2	CASSQGEAGGQETQYF	TGCGCCAGCAGCCAAGGGGAAGCGGGAGGTCAAGAGACCCAGTACTTC
few	TRBV5-4	TRBJ2-5	NA	CASSGAPKLEETQYF	TGTGCCTCCTCGGGAGCCCCGAAACTGGAGGAGACCCAGTACTTC
many	TRBV30	TRBJ1-1	TRBD1	CAVGQGANTEAFF	TGTGCCGTCGGGCAGGGGGCGAACACTGAAGCTTTCTTT
many	TRBV5-1	TRBJ2-7	NA	CASSTTVSYEQYF	TGCGCCAGCAGCACGACAGTCTCCTACGAGCAGTACTTC
NA	TRBV5-6	TRBJ2-2	TRBD2	CASSGSGRRWTGELFF	TGTGCCAGCAGCGGTAGCGGGAGGAGGTGGACCGGGGAGCTGTTTTTT
NA	TRBV25-1	TRBJ2-1	TRBD2	CASSLGKLAGHNEQFF	TGTGCCAGCAGCCTCGGGAAACTAGCGGGTCACAATGAGCAGTTCTTC
NA	TRBV30	TRBJ2-7	NA	CAWMEVYSYEQYF	TGTGCCTGGATGGAGGTTTACTCCTACGAGCAGTACTTC
few	TRBV9	TRBJ2-7	TRBD2	CASSPRGVAYEQYF	TGTGCCAGCAGCCCCCGGGGGGTAGCCTACGAGCAGTACTTC
many	TRBV29-1	TRBJ2-7	TRBD1	CSVEVQQGSEQYF	TGCAGCGTTGAAGTGCAACAGGGGAGCGAGCAGTACTTC
many	TRBV11-2	TRBJ2-7	NA	CASSSVRLPYEQYF	TGTGCCAGCAGCTCAGTTAGGTTGCCCTACGAGCAGTACTTC
NA	TRBV19	TRBJ2-2	TRBD1	CASRVSGTADTGELFF	TGTGCCAGTAGAGTATCCGGGACAGCTGATACCGGGGAGCTGTTTTTT
many	TRBV10-3	TRBJ2-5	NA	CAISAGDQETQYF	TGTGCCATCAGTGCGGGGGATCAAGAGACCCAGTACTTC
many	TRBV30	TRBJ2-7	TRBD1	CAWSRQGVGEQYF	TGTGCCTGGAGCCGACAGGGGGTGGGTGAGCAGTACTTC
NA	TRBV19	TRBJ2-6	NA	CASSHYSGANVLTF	TGTGCCAGTAGCCACTACTCTGGGGCCAACGTCCTGACTTTC
many	TRBV7-2	TRBJ1-2	NA	CASGSLGRYGYTF	TGTGCCAGCGGATCCCTGGGCCGCTATGGCTACACCTTC